This T cell receptor (beta chain) was identified in a study of T cells after yellow fever vaccination. TCRdb re-derived calls from the 5' RACE reads in MiXCR, one entry per CDR3 protein. The repertoire consists of a few hundred thousand distinct CDR3 sequences, with about 3.5% occurring once and the leading ten covering less than 25%. The CDR3 covers 18 residues. From germline, CDR1 is SGDLS and CDR2 YYNGEE. V gave up 1 base and J gave up 0 bases, with 18 bases separating them. This clonotype was seen a handful of times. The clonotype originates from a man aged 18 to 35 who received the YFV17D yellow fever vaccine. V gene TRBV9 combines with J gene TRBJ2-3; no clear D. Specimen: PBMCs, collected on the day of the yellow fever booster vaccination. This chain's CDR3 is CASSVNPGRVSSTDTQYF. The CDR3 DNA follows: TGTGCCAGCAGCGTAAACCCCGGACGCGTTTCTAGCACAGATACGCAGTATTTT.